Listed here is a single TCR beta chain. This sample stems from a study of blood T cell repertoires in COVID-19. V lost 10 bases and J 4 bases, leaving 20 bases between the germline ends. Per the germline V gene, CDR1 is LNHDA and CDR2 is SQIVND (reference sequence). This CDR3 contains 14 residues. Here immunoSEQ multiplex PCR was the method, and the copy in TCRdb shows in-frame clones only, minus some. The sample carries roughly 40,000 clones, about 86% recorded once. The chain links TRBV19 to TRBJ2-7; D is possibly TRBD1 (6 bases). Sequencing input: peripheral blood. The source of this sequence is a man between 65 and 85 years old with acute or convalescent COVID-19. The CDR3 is CATPKGEQVYEQYF. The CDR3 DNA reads TGTGCCACCCCTAAGGGGGAACAGGTTTACGAGCAGTACTTC.